This is a list of T cell receptor beta chains from one sample in a study of technical replicates of blood from a handful of donors. Clones were read by immunoSEQ multiplex PCR, and TCRdb kept only the in-frame ones, dropping some. The data show about 80,000 clones, roughly 94% seen once. Input material: T cells isolated from PBMCs. The source of these receptors is a human donor in good health. The CDR3 runs from the conserved cysteine through the conserved F or W. A D gene is named only where the DNA matches it firmly. Expanded clones get a size class; other rows say once, few or many, or leave the size out.

J: TRBJ2-5; size: .; D: TRBD1; V: TRBV6-1; CDR3: CASSRSQGLETQYF; DNA: TGTGCCAGCAGTCGGTCACAGGGGCTGGAGACCCAGTACTTC
J: TRBJ2-4; size: .; D: .; V: TRBV2; CDR3: CASSDESSTQNIQYF; DNA: TGTGCCAGCAGTGATGAATCCTCTACTCAAAACATTCAGTACTTC
J: TRBJ1-4; size: .; D: .; V: TRBV30; CDR3: CAWSRGPATNEKLFF; DNA: TGTGCCTGGAGCAGGGGCCCGGCAACTAATGAAAAACTGTTTTTT
J: TRBJ1-1; size: .; D: .; V: TRBV28; CDR3: CASSLGGVPEAFF; DNA: TGTGCCAGCAGCCTTGGGGGGGTCCCTGAAGCTTTCTTT
J: TRBJ1-1; size: .; D: TRBD1; V: TRBV10-3; CDR3: CATSRDRGLNTEAFF; DNA: TGTGCCACGTCCCGGGACAGGGGTTTGAACACTGAAGCTTTCTTT
J: TRBJ2-2; size: .; D: TRBD1; V: TRBV18; CDR3: CASSPRGTVNTGELFF; DNA: TGTGCCAGCTCACCAAGAGGGACAGTGAACACCGGGGAGCTGTTTTTT
J: TRBJ2-5; size: .; D: TRBD1; V: TRBV30; CDR3: CAWRRGQGIETQYF; DNA: TGTGCCTGGAGACGGGGACAGGGGATAGAGACCCAGTACTTC
J: TRBJ2-6; size: .; D: .; V: TRBV9; CDR3: CASSVLGANVLTF; DNA: TGTGCCAGCAGCGTCCTTGGGGCCAACGTCCTGACTTTC
J: TRBJ1-2; size: .; D: TRBD1; V: TRBV30; CDR3: CAWNTLGQGGHGYTF; DNA: TGTGCCTGGAACACGCTGGGACAGGGCGGCCATGGCTACACCTTC
J: TRBJ1-2; size: once; D: TRBD1; V: TRBV9; CDR3: CASSVGGQEAGGYTF; DNA: TGTGCCAGCAGCGTAGGGGGACAGGAGGCGGGCGGCTACACCTTC
J: TRBJ2-1; size: .; D: .; V: TRBV6-5; CDR3: CASRIADYNEQFF; DNA: TGTGCCAGCAGAATAGCGGATTACAATGAGCAGTTCTTC
J: TRBJ1-2; size: .; D: .; V: TRBV6-5; CDR3: CASSGRVGGYTF; DNA: TGTGCCAGCTCCGGGAGAGTAGGTGGCTACACCTTC
J: TRBJ2-5; size: once; D: .; V: TRBV6-1; CDR3: CASSAQGRETQYF; DNA: TGTGCCAGCAGTGCCCAGGGGCGAGAGACCCAGTACTTC
J: TRBJ2-3; size: once; D: .; V: TRBV9; CDR3: CASSVEASQVDTQYF; DNA: TGTGCCAGCAGCGTAGAGGCTTCTCAGGTAGATACGCAGTATTTT
J: TRBJ2-2; size: few; D: TRBD2; V: TRBV9; CDR3: CASSVAASGDGELFF; DNA: TGTGCCAGCAGCGTAGCAGCTAGCGGGGACGGGGAGCTGTTTTTT
J: TRBJ2-7; size: .; D: TRBD1; V: TRBV12-5; CDR3: CASGPRQGIYEQYF; DNA: TGTGCTAGTGGTCCCAGACAGGGAATCTACGAGCAGTACTTC
J: TRBJ1-1; size: .; D: .; V: TRBV11-3; CDR3: CASSLDWGQVNTEAFF; DNA: TGTGCCAGCAGCTTAGATTGGGGACAAGTGAACACTGAAGCTTTCTTT
J: TRBJ2-7; size: .; D: .; V: TRBV5-6; CDR3: CASSGGLRNYEQYF; DNA: TGTGCCAGCAGCGGGGGACTCAGAAACTACGAGCAGTACTTC